The 9 T cell receptor beta chains in this list originate from one sample, sequenced in a study of blood T cell repertoires in COVID-19. This table comes from immunoSEQ multiplex PCR, and its TCRdb copy is limited to in-frame clones, with some not included. The sample yields about 190,000 clones, about 86% seen once. Sequencing input: PBMCs or T cells enriched from blood (not recorded which). All receptors come from a woman aged 40 to 50 in a cohort exposed to, infected with or recovered from COVID-19 (not recorded which).

The J gene is TRBJ1-2, the V gene TRBV13; 12 bases line up with TRBD1. Germline CDR1 reads PRHDT; CDR2 reads FYEKMQ (reference sequence). The CDR3 runs 16 residues. Losses at the gene ends were 4 bases for V and 4 bases for J; bases not matched to a gene: 7. In DNA, the CDR3 is TGTGCCAGCAGCTCCGGGACAGGGGGCTGGGGCTATGGCTACACCTTC. Translated: CASSSGTGGWGYGYTF.

The genes are TRBV6-5 and TRBJ1-2, with TRBD1 identical over 9 bases. V trimming: 7 bases; J trimming: 2 bases; junction bases outside the gene matches: 2. The CDR3 sequence is 13 residues long. Germline V CDR1 and CDR2: MNHEY, SVGAGI. In nucleotides, the CDR3 is TGTGCCAGCATTGGACAGGGGAACTATGGCTACACCTTC. Its translation is CASIGQGNYGYTF.

The rearrangement joins TRBV18 to TRBJ1-6; the match to TRBD1 covers 9 bases. V lost 3 bases to trimming and J lost 7 bases; unmatched junction nucleotides: 4. Looked up from germline, CDR1 is KGHSH and CDR2 is LQKENI. The length of the CDR3 is 15 residues. DNA for the CDR3: TGTGCCAGCTCACCGGCCGACAGGGGGAATTCACCCCTCCACTTT. Amino acid sequence: CASSPADRGNSPLHF.

This rearrangement joins TRBV7-9 to TRBJ2-7, with a possible D match to TRBD1 (5 bases). The V end was cut by 1 base, the J end by 7 bases, with 11 bases between. This CDR3 has 13 amino acids. CDR1 SEHNR and CDR2 FQNEAQ come from the germline V gene (reference sequence). The CDR3 region is CASSLERAGEQYF. CDR3 bases: TGTGCCAGCAGCTTAGAAAGGGCAGGGGAGCAGTACTTC.

The rearrangement links TRBV5-4 to TRBJ1-3, with 8 nucleotides matching TRBD1. Germline CDR1 reads SGHNT; CDR2 reads YYREEE (reference sequence). This CDR3 is built from 16 residues. Germline trimming cut 4 bases from V and 1 base from J; bases unmatched to any gene: 7. Here the CDR3 reads CASSALGTGSGNTIYF. CDR3 nucleotide sequence: TGTGCCAGCAGCGCCTTAGGGACAGGATCTGGAAACACCATATATTTT.

This chain joins TRBV13 and TRBJ2-1, with TRBD1 matching over 8 bases. The V and J ends lost 0 bases and 8 bases, in that order; junction bases with no gene match: 6. The germline V gene has CDR1 PRHDT and CDR2 FYEKMQ (reference sequence). This CDR3 has 15 amino acids. The CDR3 DNA reads TGTGCCAGCAGCTTAGGGGACAGGGTATCGGATGAGCAGTTCTTC. This translates into CASSLGDRVSDEQFF.

The rearrangement joins TRBV28 to TRBJ1-1; tentative D call: TRBD1 (6 bases). This CDR3 region has 15 residues. Trimming took off 3 bases at V and 1 base at J, with 12 bases between the two ends. Germline V CDR1 and CDR2: MDHEN, SYDVKM. This CDR3 is CASSFPTGPNTEAFF. In DNA, the CDR3 is TGTGCCAGCAGTTTTCCTACAGGGCCGAACACTGAAGCTTTCTTT. Filled out from reference TRBV28 and TRBJ1-1, the complete variable domain reads DVKVTQSSRYLVKRTGEKVFLECVQDMDHENMFWYRQDPGLGLRLIYFSYDVKMKEKGDIPEGYSVSREKKERFSLILESASTNQTSMYLCASSFPTGPNTEAFFGQGTRLTVV.

The chain has TRBV7-9 and TRBJ1-5; D may be TRBD1 (6 bases). Germline V gene lookup returns CDR1 SEHNR and CDR2 FQNEAQ (reference sequence). CDR3 length equals 16 residues. V was pared by 1 base and J by 0 bases, with 10 bases between. The CDR3 sequence is CASSLGTVYSNQPQHF. The CDR3 DNA reads TGTGCCAGCAGCTTAGGGACAGTTTATAGCAATCAGCCCCAGCATTTT.

The chain employs TRBV2 and TRBJ1-2, with 7 bases that match TRBD1. This CDR3 spans 16 amino acids. Per germline, CDR1 SNHLY and CDR2 FYNNEI. The junction had 13 bases not matched to a gene; V was cut back by 1 base and J by 8 bases. The CDR3 DNA reads TGTGCCAGCAGTGAAGACAGGGGCCTCAGGAGTGGAGGCTACACCTTC. Protein sequence: CASSEDRGLRSGGYTF. Supplemented by reference TRBV2 and TRBJ1-2, the full variable domain reads EPEVTQTPSHQVTQMGQEVILRCVPISNHLYFYWYRQILGQKVEFLVSFYNNEISEKSEIFDDQFSVERPDGSNFTLKIRSTKLEDSAMYFCASSEDRGLRSGGYTFGSGTRLTVV.